This T cell receptor beta chain appears in the sequencing data of a study of T cells in Graves' hyperthyroidism and ophthalmopathy. Overall study context: It was at initial diagnosis, before any treatment, that peripheral blood was collected.

General observations from the study: For ophthalmopathy, model prediction preceded onset by a median roughly 5.9 months.

TCR beta CDR3 regions were amplified from RNA. Using the HTBI primer set, a first-round RT-PCR was run on the TCR CDR3. TCRdb ran MiXCR on the multiplex PCR reads and lists one entry per CDR3 protein. Here the sample spans nearly 750,000 distinct CDR3 sequences, approximately 40% being singletons. Germline-derived CDR1 and CDR2 are SEHNR and FQNEAQ (reference sequence). CDR3 size: 13 residues. V lost 7 bases and J lost 4, with 13 bases in between. As regards this clonotype: Its antigen is unidentified.

Clinical symptoms, serum thyroxine, TRAb, thyroid ultrasound and orbital computed tomography established diagnosis. The sequence came from a woman in her forties with Graves' hyperthyroidism. Sequencing input: blood. This chain joins TRBV7-9 and TRBJ1-1, with unresolved D. This chain's CDR3 is CASNFNGATEAFF. In nucleotides, the CDR3 is TGTGCCAGCAACTTTAATGGCGCCACTGAAGCTTTCTTT.